The clone carrying this T cell receptor beta chain appeared a few times. What it recognizes is unknown. Enrolled hyperthyroidism patients had a new diagnosis, a duration under 2 months, and an age of 18 to 65. Additional autoimmune diseases, uncontrolled infections, pregnancy or lactation disqualified patients. Researchers took RNA transcripts and amplified TCR beta CDR3 regions from them. First-round RT-PCR used HTBI primers; second-round multiplex PCR followed. TCRdb itself ran the multiplex PCR reads through MiXCR, one entry per CDR3 protein. The table has about 600,000 distinct CDR3 sequences, under 45% seen once. The sample belongs to a study of Graves' ophthalmopathy and Graves' hyperthyroidism. The CDR3 extends over 15 amino acids. Trimming removed 0 bases from V and 4 bases from J, with 12 bases in between. CDR1 is MNHEY and CDR2 is SVGAGI in the germline V gene. General observations from the study: From stable hyperthyroidism, ophthalmopathy was separated by a 13-signature model with approximately 90% sensitivity and more than 75% specificity. Blood also carried most expanded thyroid clonotypes exceeding 0.001 frequency.

Specimen: peripheral blood or thyroid tissue (not recorded which). V gene TRBV6-5 combines with J gene TRBJ1-1; D possibly corresponds to TRBD1 (6 bases). The source is an adult man with Graves' hyperthyroidism. As DNA, the CDR3 is TGTGCCAGCAGTTACTCGATACAGGGTGGCACTGAAGCTTTCTTT. Residues: CASSYSIQGGTEAFF.